This T cell receptor (beta chain) was recovered during a study of Graves' ophthalmopathy and Graves' hyperthyroidism. Study summary: Peripheral blood sampling preceded any treatment and occurred at initial diagnosis. Study-level points and caveats: Appearing in blood as well were most expanded thyroid clonotypes above 0.001 frequency. A roughly 80% specificity and about 88% sensitivity were achieved by a 13-signature model that separated ophthalmopathy from stable hyperthyroidism.

The sequenced template was RNA, covering the TCR beta CDR3 region. Following a first-round RT-PCR that used HTBI primers, a second-round multiplex PCR was carried out. Each CDR3 protein gets one entry after TCRdb re-called the multiplex PCR reads with MiXCR. The sample shows about 620,000 distinct CDR3 sequences, around a fifth of them seen only once. V shed 3 bases and J shed 2 bases, with 8 bases lying between them. The CDR3 is 13 residues long. This clonotype turned up a few times. The target antigen is unknown. Certain patients were not enrolled. These were patients with other autoimmune diseases, uncontrolled infections, pregnancy or lactation.

The TCR comes from a young woman with stable Graves' hyperthyroidism. Some clones in this sample may be carry-over from other donors' samples. Sequenced material: peripheral blood. J is TRBJ2-7 and V is TRBV12-3 or TRBV12-4; D is unresolved. CDR3 bases: TGTGCCAGCAGTTTTGCCCAGACCTACGAGCAGTACTTC. It yields the protein CASSFAQTYEQYF.